These 26 T cell receptor beta chains were all obtained from the same sample, sequenced in a study of blood T cell repertoires in COVID-19. Some clones are missing from TCRdb's copy, which holds only in-frame ones; the method was immunoSEQ multiplex PCR. Of just over 70,000 clones in the sample, over 70% were seen once. The source material was peripheral blood. Source of these receptors: a woman in her 70s with acute or convalescent COVID-19.

The rearrangement joins TRBV6-9 to TRBJ1-4, with a weak D call TRBD1 (5 bases). The CDR3 loop spans 15 amino acids. V was shortened by 4 bases and J by 8 bases, with 17 bases between the two germline ends. Per the germline V gene, CDR1 is MNHGY and CDR2 is SVAAGI. The CDR3, as DNA: TGTGCCAGCAGTTGGCCGGGACTCCAGGGAGAAAAACTGTTTTTT. This encodes CASSWPGLQGEKLFF.

DNA for the CDR3: TGTGCCAGCAGTTTATGGAACAGGGGGAACACCGGGGAGCTGTTTTTT. This encodes CASSLWNRGNTGELFF. The rearrangement links TRBV28 to TRBJ2-2; 7 bases are a match to TRBD1. V shed 0 bases and J 1 base; nucleotides not matched to a gene: 2. The germline V gene has CDR1 MDHEN and CDR2 SYDVKM. The CDR3 has 16 residues. Looking up the rest from reference TRBV28 and TRBJ2-2 gives the full variable domain: DVKVTQSSRYLVKRTGEKVFLECVQDMDHENMFWYRQDPGLGLRLIYFSYDVKMKEKGDIPEGYSVSREKKERFSLILESASTNQTSMYLCASSLWNRGNTGELFFGEGSRLTVL.

V usage is TRBV11-1 and J usage is TRBJ2-3, with TRBD1 as a possible D gene (5 bases). Germline loops: CDR1 SGHAT, CDR2 FQDESV (reference sequence). Trimming took 4 bases from V and 2 from J, leaving 13 bases between them. CDR3 length: 15 residues. The CDR3 DNA reads as TGTGCCAGCAGCTATGACAGTAGCAACACAGATACGCAGTATTTT. This translates into CASSYDSSNTDTQYF.

The chain recombines TRBV29-1 with TRBJ1-1, with 9 bases aligning to TRBD1. Trimming removed 2 bases from V and 7 bases from J; junction bases left unmatched: 11. Germline V gene sequence: CDR1 SQVTM, CDR2 ANQGSEA. This CDR3 is 15 amino acids long. CDR3 DNA sequence: TGCAGCGTTGAAAAAACAGGGGGCGGGTGGGGTGAAGCTTTCTTT. As protein: CSVEKTGGGWGEAFF.

The V call is TRBV30, the J call TRBJ1-2; D is ambiguous. The CDR3 contains 11 residues. V lost 6 bases and J 4 bases, leaving 9 bases between the germline ends. Germline assignment: CDR1 GTSNPN and CDR2 SVGIG (reference sequence). The CDR3 DNA is TGTGCCTGTACTGAGATCTATGGCTACACCTTC. Translated, it gives CACTEIYGYTF.

The table lists this clone with a count of one. The chain recombines TRBV7-2 with TRBJ2-1; D is perhaps TRBD2 (5 bases). The CDR3 is 14 amino acids. Germline CDR1 and CDR2: SGHTA and FQGNSA. Trimming pared 10 bases from V and 2 bases from J, leaving 15 bases between. Written as DNA, the CDR3 is TGTGCCATCCAAGGAGGAAAAACCTACAATGAGCAGTTCTTC. Its protein is CAIQGGKTYNEQFF.

The chain links TRBV23-1 to TRBJ1-6; the D is unclear. TRBV23-1 is an ORF; its function is uncertain. The CDR3 runs to 16 residues. V lost 3 bases and J 3 bases, leaving 12 bases between the germline ends. The CDR3: CASSHRREGYNSPLHF. The CDR3 nucleotides read TGCGCCAGCAGTCACCGTCGGGAGGGCTATAATTCACCCCTCCACTTT.

The V and J genes are TRBV15 and TRBJ1-5; D unresolved. The germline V gene has CDR1 LNHNV and CDR2 YYDKDF (reference sequence). Trimming took off 0 bases at V and 5 bases at J, with 11 bases between the two ends. The CDR3 is made up of 15 amino acids. The CDR3: CATSRDTRNDQPQHF. The CDR3 DNA reads TGTGCCACCAGCAGAGATACCAGGAATGATCAGCCCCAGCATTTT.

This chain uses TRBV6-6 with TRBJ2-3, with TRBD2 as a possible D gene (5 bases). The CDR3 extends over 14 amino acids. The germline V gene encodes CDR1 MNHNY and CDR2 SVGAGI (reference sequence). V lost 2 bases and J lost 3, with 9 bases in between. The CDR3 loop reads CASSYERGTDTQYF. The CDR3 DNA reads TGTGCCAGCAGTTACGAACGAGGGACAGATACGCAGTATTTT.

The chain joins TRBV19 to TRBJ1-5, with 7 bases aligning to TRBD1. V was clipped by 5 bases and J by 1 base; unmatched bases: 5. The CDR3 covers 15 residues. Per the germline V gene, CDR1 is LNHDA and CDR2 is SQIVND (reference sequence). Here the CDR3 reads CASSLTGESNQPQHF. For the CDR3, the DNA is TGTGCCAGTAGTTTAACAGGGGAGAGCAATCAGCCCCAGCATTTT.

The rearrangement joins TRBV14 to TRBJ1-2; TRBD1 matches at 9 bases. Germline-derived CDR1 and CDR2 are SGHDN and FVKESK. The CDR3 covers 13 residues. J lost 5 bases, V lost 9 bases, and 7 bases had no gene match. The CDR3 protein is CASEVGTGYGYTF. CDR3 bases: TGTGCCAGTGAAGTTGGGACAGGGTATGGCTACACCTTC.

The V gene is TRBV28, the J gene TRBJ1-1, with 7 bases fitting TRBD1. The CDR3 consists of 14 residues. The germline gives CDR1 MDHEN, CDR2 SYDVKM. V gave up 9 bases and J gave up 0 bases; unmatched junction bases: 7. CDR3 DNA: TGTGCCAGTAGGACAGGACTACTGAACACTGAAGCTTTCTTT. Translating it yields CASRTGLLNTEAFF. Supplemented by reference TRBV28 and TRBJ1-1, the full variable domain reads DVKVTQSSRYLVKRTGEKVFLECVQDMDHENMFWYRQDPGLGLRLIYFSYDVKMKEKGDIPEGYSVSREKKERFSLILESASTNQTSMYLCASRTGLLNTEAFFGQGTRLTVV.

In DNA form, the CDR3 reads TGTGCCAGCTCACTGAGGGAGGGGGAGACCCAGTACTTC. It is translated as CASSLREGETQYF. V and J are TRBV18 and TRBJ2-5, with TRBD2 identical over 7 bases. The ends lost 4 bases at V and 5 bases at J; junction bases unmatched: 4. Germline V gene data show CDR1 as KGHSH and CDR2 as LQKENI. This CDR3 comprises 13 residues.

This clone was seen only a few times. The chain carries TRBV14 and TRBJ1-2; the D gene is possibly TRBD1 (6 bases). CDR3 length: 16 residues. Germline V gives CDR1 SGHDN, CDR2 FVKESK. V lost 4 bases and J 4 bases, leaving 19 bases between the germline ends. This chain's CDR3 is CASSPTGGGSLYGYTF. The CDR3 coding sequence is TGTGCCAGCAGCCCGACCGGGGGGGGCTCCCTCTATGGCTACACCTTC.

This chain uses TRBV2 with TRBJ1-4; TRBD1 matches 7 bases. This CDR3 comprises 17 residues. Unmatched junction bases numbered 8, after V lost 3 bases and J lost 1 base. Looked up from germline, CDR1 is SNHLY and CDR2 is FYNNEI. The CDR3 loop reads CASSDLGQTQTNEKLFF. The DNA for the CDR3 is TGTGCCAGCAGTGATTTGGGACAGACTCAAACTAATGAAAAACTGTTTTTT.

The CDR3 DNA sequence: TGTGCCAGCAGCCGTCTTGCCCTAGGGGGCGACTATGGCTACACCTTC. This sequence encodes CASSRLALGGDYGYTF. The chain couples TRBV27 to TRBJ1-2, with 7 bases aligning to TRBD1. The CDR3 consists of 16 residues. Germline CDR1 MNHEY, CDR2 SMNVEV (reference sequence). V was clipped by 6 bases and J by 3 bases; unmatched bases: 13.

This clone was found a few times. V is TRBV5-1 and J is TRBJ1-5; perhaps TRBD1 as D (5 bases). Per the germline V gene, CDR1 is SGHRS and CDR2 is YFSETQ. V lost 3 bases, J lost 1 base, and 11 bases lay in between. The CDR3 runs to 15 residues. The CDR3 is CASSYSGQSNQPQHF. CDR3 sequence (DNA): TGCGCCAGCAGCTATTCAGGGCAGAGCAATCAGCCCCAGCATTTT.

This chain joins TRBV19 and TRBJ2-7; a weak D match, TRBD2 (5 bases). This CDR3 contains 14 residues. V was shortened by 9 bases and J by 2 bases, with 17 bases between the two germline ends. Germline V gene data show CDR1 as LNHDA and CDR2 as SQIVND (reference sequence). The CDR3 region has the DNA TGTGCCAGCTTCCCCGAGCGGCTGACCTACGAGCAGTACTTC. Amino acid sequence: CASFPERLTYEQYF.

The rearrangement uses TRBV11-2 and TRBJ2-1, with D possibly matching TRBD1 (5 bases). Germline values: CDR1 SGHAT, CDR2 FQNNGV. Between the trimmed V and J ends, which lost 4 bases and 1 base, there was a span of 8 bases. The CDR3 is 14 amino acids. CDR3 DNA: TGTGCCAGCAGCTCGTCAGGGTCCTACAATGAGCAGTTCTTC. Translated: CASSSSGSYNEQFF.

The chain couples TRBV6-5 to TRBJ1-6, with unresolved D. Between the trimmed V and J ends, which lost 5 bases and 0 bases, there was a span of 5 bases. Germline V gene sequence: CDR1 MNHEY, CDR2 SVGAGI. This CDR3 spans 14 amino acids. The CDR3 nucleotides are TGTGCCAGCAGTCGGAGCTCCTATAATTCACCCCTCCACTTT. It encodes CASSRSSYNSPLHF.

The chain couples TRBV27 to TRBJ2-7, with TRBD1 identical over 9 bases. V lost 6 bases, J lost 7 bases, and 13 bases stayed unmatched. The CDR3 totals 15 residues. Germline V gene lookup returns CDR1 MNHEY and CDR2 SMNVEV (reference sequence). CDR3: CASRHTGTGSGEQYF. The CDR3 DNA sequence: TGTGCCAGCAGACACACCGGGACAGGGTCTGGGGAGCAGTACTTC.

Only one count was recorded for this clone. The chain uses TRBV6-2 or TRBV6-3 and TRBJ2-2, with D tentatively TRBD2 (6 bases). In germline, CDR1 is MNHEY, CDR2 SVGEGT. CDR3 length: 16 amino acids. V shed 5 bases and J shed 4 bases, with 17 bases lying between them. CDR3 protein: CASSAILGRGTGELFF. CDR3 nucleotides: TGTGCCAGCAGTGCTATACTAGGGCGGGGCACCGGGGAGCTGTTTTTT.

This chain joins TRBV5-6 and TRBJ2-6; D is perhaps TRBD2 (5 bases). The CDR3 has 16 residues. Germline V gene data show CDR1 as SGHDT and CDR2 as YYEEEE. V was shortened by 3 bases and J by 2 bases, with 12 bases between the two germline ends. In DNA form, the CDR3 reads TGTGCCAGCAGCTCGGGGTGGGGAGCTGGGGCCAACGTCCTGACTTTC. Translating gives CASSSGWGAGANVLTF.

This rearrangement joins TRBV7-8 to TRBJ2-5; 8 nucleotides line up with TRBD1. Losses at the gene ends were 2 bases for V and 0 bases for J; bases not matched to a gene: 2. Germline V gene lookup returns CDR1 SGHVS and CDR2 FQNEAQ. The CDR3 loop spans 15 amino acids. CDR3 coding DNA: TGTGCCAGCAGCTTAAGGACAGGGTACCAAGAGACCCAGTACTTC. Protein product: CASSLRTGYQETQYF. The full variable domain, in which reference TRBV7-8 and TRBJ2-5 provide the parts outside the CDR3, is GAGVSQSPRYKVAKRGQDVALRCDPISGHVSLFWYQQALGQGPEFLTYFQNEAQLDKSGLPSDRFFAERPEGSVSTLKIQRTQQEDSAVYLCASSLRTGYQETQYFGPGTRLLVL.

The gene calls are TRBV6-5 and TRBJ2-1, with a possible D match to TRBD2 (7 bases). The CDR3 runs to 15 residues. The V end lost 7 bases, the J end lost 7 bases, and 20 bases lay between the germline ends. From germline, CDR1 is MNHEY and CDR2 SVGAGI. Here the CDR3 reads CASTKAAGASNEQFF. The CDR3 DNA sequence: TGTGCCAGCACCAAAGCTGCGGGGGCGAGTAATGAGCAGTTCTTC.

In regard to this clone: The sample carries other DNA sequences with the same CDR3. This chain links TRBV12-3 or TRBV12-4 with TRBJ1-1; maybe TRBD1 (5 bases). CDR3 size: 13 residues. Trimming took off 3 bases at V and 0 bases at J, with 5 bases between the two ends. CDR3 sequence (DNA): TGTGCCAGCAGTTTGACAGTGAACACTGAAGCTTTCTTT. Translated: CASSLTVNTEAFF.